Each of the 10 T cell receptor beta chains below was sequenced from the same sample in a study of cytomegalovirus exposure and HLA in healthy donors. 60 Vbeta and 13 Jbeta primers were used in PCR. Data came from immunoSEQ multiplex PCR; TCRdb stores just in-frame clones and leaves some out. The sample lists a few hundred thousand clones, roughly 75% occurring once. The sample comprised PBMCs. The receptors originated from a woman aged 25 to 45 in good health and CMV-seronegative.

The chain employs TRBV30 and TRBJ1-1; the D gene is possibly TRBD1 (5 bases). V was pared by 3 bases and J by 5 bases, with 19 bases between. The CDR3 runs 15 residues. Germline V gene lookup returns CDR1 GTSNPN and CDR2 SVGIG (reference sequence). The CDR3 sequence: CAWRAVRGGETEAFF. The CDR3 DNA reads as TGTGCCTGGAGGGCAGTGCGGGGGGGAGAAACTGAAGCTTTCTTT.

The CDR3 DNA reads as TGTGCCAGTAACACCGGGACAGCGTACCAAGAGACCCAGTACTTC. This gives the protein CASNTGTAYQETQYF. The gene calls are TRBV19 and TRBJ2-5; TRBD1 agrees at 7 bases. V was clipped by 7 bases and J by 0 bases; unmatched bases: 8. The CDR3 has 15 amino acids. In germline, CDR1 is LNHDA, CDR2 SQIVND (reference sequence). The full variable domain, completed using reference TRBV19 and TRBJ2-5, is DGGITQSPKYLFRKEGQNVTLSCEQNLNHDAMYWYRQDPGQGLRLIYYSQIVNDFQKGDIAEGYSVSREKKESFPLTVTSAQKNPTAFYLCASNTGTAYQETQYFGPGTRLLVL.

This chain links TRBV15 with TRBJ2-3, with 10 bases identical to TRBD2. Germline V gene data show CDR1 as LNHNV and CDR2 as YYDKDF (reference sequence). V was clipped by 1 base and J by 5 bases; unmatched bases: 6. The CDR3 is 16 amino acids. DNA for the CDR3: TGTGCCACCAGCAGAGGATCTAGCGGGGGAGTAGATACGCAGTATTTT. Translating it yields CATSRGSSGGVDTQYF.

This rearrangement joins TRBV4-1 to TRBJ2-5; 10 nucleotides agree with TRBD2. Germline CDR1 MGHRA, CDR2 YSYEKL. The CDR3 consists of 16 residues. The V gene end was trimmed by 4 bases and the J gene end by 4 bases; junction bases not matched to a gene: 9. CDR3 DNA: TGCGCCAGCAGCCCTCAAACTAGCGGGGAATTAGAGACCCAGTACTTC. Protein product: CASSPQTSGELETQYF.

A note on this clone: This CDR3 is also generated by other DNA sequences in the sample. V gene TRBV7-9 combines with J gene TRBJ2-7, with D possibly TRBD1 on 5 matching bases. CDR1 SEHNR and CDR2 FQNEAQ come from the germline V gene (reference sequence). Trimming pared 5 bases from V and 0 bases from J, leaving 8 bases between. This CDR3 contains 13 residues. The CDR3 loop is CASSRRDSYEQYF. CDR3 coding DNA: TGTGCCAGCAGCCGCAGGGACTCCTACGAGCAGTACTTC.

The chain is built from TRBV23-1 and TRBJ2-1, with 11 bases that match TRBD2. TRBV23-1 counts as an open reading frame of uncertain function. V was pared by 1 base and J by 0 bases, with 8 bases of the junction left unmatched. The CDR3 runs to 19 residues. The CDR3 protein is CASSQWTSGYMSSYNEQFF. Here the CDR3 DNA reads TGCGCCAGCAGTCAATGGACTAGCGGGTACATGAGCTCCTACAATGAGCAGTTCTTC.

The chain employs TRBV5-4 and TRBJ1-2; D not certain. Trimming left V 8 bases short and J 8 bases short, with 16 bases between. The CDR3 extends over 12 amino acids. Germline lookup yields CDR1 SGHNT and CDR2 YYREEE (reference sequence). The CDR3 is CARRSVGSGYTF. The CDR3 coding sequence is TGTGCCAGAAGATCGGTGGGGAGCGGCTACACCTTC.

This clone was recorded once. This chain joins TRBV5-6 and TRBJ2-3; the match to TRBD2 covers 7 bases. The CDR3 totals 15 residues. J lost 1 base, V lost 4 bases, and 6 bases had no gene match. Germline loops: CDR1 SGHDT, CDR2 YYEEEE. CDR3 region: CASSQAAGGTDTQYF. CDR3 bases: TGTGCCAGCAGCCAAGCGGCGGGGGGCACAGATACGCAGTATTTT. The full variable domain, completed using reference TRBV5-6 and TRBJ2-3, is DAGVTQSPTHLIKTRGQQVTLRCSPKSGHDTVSWYQQALGQGPQFIFQYYEEEERQRGNFPDRFSGHQFPNYSSELNVNALLLGDSALYLCASSQAAGGTDTQYFGPGTRLTVL.

The rearrangement links TRBV25-1 to TRBJ2-1; the match to TRBD1 covers 7 bases. CDR1 is MGHDK and CDR2 is SYGVNS in the germline V gene. V was pared by 3 bases and J by 9 bases, with 5 bases of the junction left unmatched. CDR3 length equals 13 residues. The CDR3 bases are TGTGCCAGCAGTGATACAGGGGCCAGTGAGCAGTTCTTC. Its translation: CASSDTGASEQFF.

This clone turned up a few times. The rearrangement joins TRBV27 to TRBJ1-1; D is possibly TRBD1 (6 bases). Germline V gene lookup returns CDR1 MNHEY and CDR2 SMNVEV (reference sequence). V was pared by 0 bases and J by 0 bases, with 17 bases between. CDR3 length equals 18 residues. The CDR3 DNA reads TGTGCCAGCAGTTTATCGTTTCGGACAGCAACCTTGAACACTGAAGCTTTCTTT. The encoded protein is CASSLSFRTATLNTEAFF.